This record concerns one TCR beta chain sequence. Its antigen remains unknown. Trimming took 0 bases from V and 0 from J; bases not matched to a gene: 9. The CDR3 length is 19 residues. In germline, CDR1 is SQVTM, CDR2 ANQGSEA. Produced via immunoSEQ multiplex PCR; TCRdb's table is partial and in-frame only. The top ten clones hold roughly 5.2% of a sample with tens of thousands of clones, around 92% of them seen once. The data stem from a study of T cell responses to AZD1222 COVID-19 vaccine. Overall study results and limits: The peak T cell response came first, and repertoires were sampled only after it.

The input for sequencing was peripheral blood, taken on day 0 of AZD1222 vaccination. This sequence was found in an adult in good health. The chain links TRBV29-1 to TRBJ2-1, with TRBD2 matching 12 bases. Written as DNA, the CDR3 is TGCAGCGTTGAAGATCGACTAGCGGGAGTCCCCCTCTCCTACAATGAGCAGTTCTTC. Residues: CSVEDRLAGVPLSYNEQFF.